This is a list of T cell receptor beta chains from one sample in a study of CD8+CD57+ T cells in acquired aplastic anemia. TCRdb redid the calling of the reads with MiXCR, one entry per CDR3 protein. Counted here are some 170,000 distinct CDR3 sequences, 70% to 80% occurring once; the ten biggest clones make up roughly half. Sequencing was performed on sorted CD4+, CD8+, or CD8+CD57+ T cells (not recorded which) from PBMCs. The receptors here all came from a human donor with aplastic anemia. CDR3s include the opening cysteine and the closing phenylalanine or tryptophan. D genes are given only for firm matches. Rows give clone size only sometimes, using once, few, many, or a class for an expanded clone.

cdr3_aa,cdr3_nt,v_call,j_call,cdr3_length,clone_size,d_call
CASSTAGTVNEKLFF,TGTGCCAGTAGTACCGCCGGGACAGTTAATGAAAAACTGTTTTTT,TRBV19,TRBJ1-4,15,NA,TRBD1
CASSHRIGTGAYERYF,TGTGCCAGCAGCCACAGGATCGGGACAGGGGCCTACGAGCGGTACTTC,TRBV7-9,TRBJ2-7,16,once,TRBD1
CSAGSRLAGGTYNEQFF,TGCAGTGCTGGTTCTCGACTAGCGGGAGGAACCTACAATGAGCAGTTCTTC,TRBV20-1,TRBJ2-1,17,NA,TRBD2
CSARGMHESSYNEQFF,TGCAGTGCTAGAGGTATGCATGAAAGCTCCTACAATGAGCAGTTCTTC,TRBV20-1,TRBJ2-1,16,many,NA
CASSSTKSGRAFF,TGTGCCAGCAGCTCCACCAAGTCGGGGCGCGCTTTCTTT,TRBV5-5,TRBJ1-1,13,NA,NA
CASSLDTLPYEQYF,TGTGCCAGCAGCTTGGACACTCTTCCCTACGAGCAGTACTTC,TRBV5-8,TRBJ2-7,14,NA,NA
CATSRTLAGGPIDEQFF,TGTGCCACCAGCAGAACCCTAGCGGGAGGGCCTATAGATGAGCAGTTCTTC,TRBV15,TRBJ2-1,17,NA,TRBD2
CATSDPGQGRETQYF,TGTGCCACCAGTGATCCAGGACAGGGTCGGGAGACCCAGTACTTC,TRBV24-1,TRBJ2-5,15,NA,TRBD1
CAIRGTGGHIGELFF,TGTGCCATCAGGGGTACCGGGGGGCATATCGGGGAGCTGTTTTTT,TRBV10-3,TRBJ2-2,15,NA,NA
CASRSGQQNTEAFF,TGTGCCAGCAGGTCGGGACAGCAGAACACTGAAGCTTTCTTT,TRBV7-9,TRBJ1-1,14,NA,TRBD1
CATSIGETQYF,TGTGCCACCAGCATAGGGGAGACCCAGTACTTC,TRBV24-1,TRBJ2-5,11,NA,NA
CASSLATSGGRGEQFF,TGTGCCAGCAGCTTAGCGACTAGCGGGGGAAGAGGCGAGCAGTTCTTC,TRBV7-8,TRBJ2-1,16,NA,TRBD2
CASSLGTGTGGDEQFF,TGTGCCAGCAGCTTGGGGACAGGGACGGGGGGCGATGAGCAGTTCTTC,TRBV5-8,TRBJ2-1,16,NA,NA
CASSVNRVGEQYF,TGTGCCAGCAGCGTAAACAGGGTTGGCGAGCAGTACTTC,TRBV7-8,TRBJ2-7,13,once,NA
CASSLREDRGLRYTF,TGTGCCAGCAGCTTAAGGGAGGACAGGGGTCTGCGCTACACCTTC,TRBV13,TRBJ1-2,15,many,TRBD1
CAATRTGHEQYF,TGCGCCGCCACAAGAACAGGGCACGAGCAGTACTTC,TRBV10-2,TRBJ2-7,12,few,NA
CASSLGGPGNTIYF,TGTGCCAGCAGCTTAGGAGGGCCTGGAAACACCATATATTTT,TRBV7-6,TRBJ1-3,14,NA,NA
CSARGRTGSNSPLHF,TGCAGTGCTAGAGGCCGGACGGGATCCAATTCACCCCTCCACTTT,TRBV20-1,TRBJ1-6,15,few,NA
CSLDRMGEKLFF,TGCAGTTTGGACAGGATGGGTGAAAAACTGTTTTTT,TRBV20-1,TRBJ1-4,12,many,TRBD1
CASSSHRGNYGYTF,TGTGCCAGCAGCTCTCACAGGGGTAACTATGGCTACACCTTC,TRBV11-2,TRBJ1-2,14,NA,TRBD1
CASSLAEGGVNTEAFF,TGCGCCAGCAGCTTGGCCGAGGGGGGAGTGAACACTGAAGCTTTCTTT,TRBV5-1,TRBJ1-1,16,NA,NA
CAISDLKPVGAQYF,TGTGCCATCAGTGATTTGAAGCCGGTCGGTGCTCAGTACTTC,TRBV10-3,TRBJ2-5,14,once,NA
CAISESLEQPQHF,TGTGCCATCAGTGAAAGCCTTGAGCAGCCCCAGCATTTT,TRBV6-4,TRBJ1-5,13,few,NA
CASSLRQRTDTQYF,TGCGCCAGCAGCCTAAGACAGCGCACAGATACGCAGTATTTT,TRBV5-1,TRBJ2-3,14,NA,NA
CSARAGGSGANVLTF,TGCAGTGCTAGGGCAGGTGGTTCTGGGGCCAACGTCCTGACTTTC,TRBV20-1,TRBJ2-6,15,NA,NA
CATSDPVSWRNEQFF,TGTGCCACCAGTGATCCAGTATCTTGGAGGAATGAGCAGTTCTTC,TRBV24-1,TRBJ2-1,15,NA,NA
CASSYFTGGGTDTQYF,TGTGCCAGCAGCTACTTTACGGGGGGAGGTACAGATACGCAGTATTTT,TRBV2,TRBJ2-3,16,NA,TRBD2
CASSPGQGAYEQYF,TGTGCCAGCAGCCCCGGACAGGGAGCCTACGAGCAGTACTTC,TRBV6-1,TRBJ2-7,14,few,TRBD1
CASSVFGLAGNEQFF,TGTGCCAGCAGTGTATTTGGTCTAGCTGGGAATGAGCAGTTCTTC,TRBV25-1,TRBJ2-1,15,few,NA
CASSRQGQGDSPLHF,TGTGCCAGCAGCCGCCAGGGACAGGGAGATTCACCCCTCCACTTT,TRBV7-9,TRBJ1-6,15,NA,TRBD1
CASSPGGANEQYF,TGTGCCAGCAGCCCGGGGGGGGCTAACGAGCAGTACTTC,TRBV7-6,TRBJ2-7,13,NA,TRBD2
CALPEGTTFSPLHF,TGCGCCCTCCCAGAGGGAACCACCTTTTCACCCCTCCACTTT,TRBV10-1,TRBJ1-6,14,once,NA
CSASRPSYEQYF,TGCAGTGCTAGTAGGCCATCCTACGAGCAGTACTTC,TRBV20-1,TRBJ2-7,12,NA,NA
CAISETRGQGHQPQHF,TGTGCCATCAGTGAGACTAGAGGGCAGGGCCATCAGCCCCAGCATTTT,TRBV10-3,TRBJ1-5,16,NA,NA
CASKEGYEQYF,TGTGCCAGCAAGGAGGGGTACGAGCAGTACTTC,TRBV6-1,TRBJ2-7,11,NA,NA
CASSYYLDRVVTEAFF,TGCGCCAGCAGCTATTATTTGGACAGGGTAGTCACTGAAGCTTTCTTT,TRBV5-1,TRBJ1-1,16,few,TRBD1
CSARAGPPVGYTF,TGCAGTGCTAGGGCAGGACCCCCGGTTGGCTACACCTTC,TRBV20-1,TRBJ1-2,13,NA,NA
CSATRDEQFF,TGCAGTGCGACCAGGGATGAGCAGTTCTTC,TRBV20-1,TRBJ2-1,10,NA,NA
CASSTGTGVNSPLHF,TGTGCCAGTAGTACCGGGACAGGGGTTAATTCACCCCTCCACTTT,TRBV19,TRBJ1-6,15,NA,TRBD1
CATSSSRSGQGGGEQFF,TGTGCCACCAGCAGCTCCAGGTCGGGACAGGGGGGCGGTGAGCAGTTCTTC,TRBV15,TRBJ2-1,17,NA,TRBD1
CASSSGRTGRMNTEAFF,TGTGCCAGCAGTTCAGGACGGACAGGGCGCATGAACACTGAAGCTTTCTTT,TRBV7-2,TRBJ1-1,17,NA,TRBD1
CASSILGQGSYEQYF,TGTGCCAGTAGTATCCTGGGACAGGGATCCTACGAGCAGTACTTC,TRBV19,TRBJ2-7,15,NA,TRBD1
CASSPVQGITEQYF,TGTGCCAGCAGCCCAGTACAGGGGATTACGGAGCAGTACTTC,TRBV7-2,TRBJ2-7,14,NA,TRBD1
CSVRSPTGPGYTF,TGCAGCGTACGCTCGCCGACAGGGCCCGGCTACACCTTC,TRBV29-1,TRBJ1-2,13,once,TRBD1
CASSLGGHERYF,TGTGCCAGCAGCTTAGGGGGCCACGAGCGGTACTTC,TRBV7-3,TRBJ2-7,12,NA,NA
CASSPRTSGEYEQYF,TGTGCCAGCAGCCCCCGGACTAGCGGGGAATACGAGCAGTACTTC,TRBV7-8,TRBJ2-7,15,few,TRBD2
CASSDIGGGARLRANYGYTF,TGTGCCAGCAGTGACATCGGGGGGGGGGCGAGGTTACGAGCTAACTATGGCTACACCTTC,TRBV2,TRBJ1-2,20,NA,NA
CASSRTGGSGANVLTF,TGTGCCAGCAGCAGAACAGGGGGCTCTGGGGCCAACGTCCTGACTTTC,TRBV7-6,TRBJ2-6,16,once,TRBD1